Following are 24 T cell receptor beta chains from one sample sequenced in a study of blood T cell repertoires in COVID-19 (TCRdb year 2020). Receptors were amplified or captured by the immunoSEQ multiplex PCR assay. Imported from immuneACCESS, the table was reduced by TCRdb to in-frame sequences with V and J called. These copies leave out some clones; in studies compared against another copy, an unresolved V gene accounts for under half, and the cause of the remainder is not known. This sample lists some 170,000 clones; roughly four fifths were detected once. The ten largest make up 9.5% to 11% of the sample. Sequenced material: peripheral blood. Receptors were obtained from a man aged 55 to 69 with active or convalescent COVID-19.

The chain employs TRBV3-1 (or the pseudogene TRBV3-2) and TRBJ1-1, with a possible D match to TRBD1 (5 bases). From germline, CDR1 is LGHDT and CDR2 YNNKEL (reference sequence). Trimming took off 6 bases at V and 11 bases at J, with 19 bases between the two ends. This CDR3 has 13 amino acids. CDR3 region: CASRNRGVEVAFF. CDR3 sequence (DNA): TGTGCCAGCAGGAACCGGGGGGTGGAGGTGGCTTTCTTT.

The J gene is TRBJ2-7, the V gene TRBV5-6, with D possibly TRBD1 on 5 matching bases. In germline, CDR1 is SGHDT, CDR2 YYEEEE. V lost 7 bases and J lost 0, with 14 bases in between. The CDR3 runs to 14 residues. CDR3 residues: CASLRTSSSYEQYF. The CDR3, as DNA: TGTGCCAGCTTACGGACATCGAGCTCCTACGAGCAGTACTTC. The full variable domain, its missing parts supplied by reference TRBV5-6 and TRBJ2-7, is DAGVTQSPTHLIKTRGQQVTLRCSPKSGHDTVSWYQQALGQGPQFIFQYYEEEERQRGNFPDRFSGHQFPNYSSELNVNALLLGDSALYLCASLRTSSSYEQYFGPGTRLTVT.

The V and J genes are TRBV6-5 and TRBJ1-3; D is ambiguous. The CDR3 length is 13 residues. Trimming left V 7 bases short and J 0 bases short, with 7 bases between. Per germline, CDR1 MNHEY and CDR2 SVGAGI. CDR3 nucleotides: TGTGCCAGCATTGGGAGCTCTGGAAACACCATATATTTT. It yields the protein CASIGSSGNTIYF.

This chain joins TRBV5-1 and TRBJ2-3, with a weak D call TRBD2 (5 bases). V gave up 1 base and J gave up 6 bases, with 18 bases separating them. Germline CDR1 reads SGHRS; CDR2 reads YFSETQ. This CDR3 has 16 amino acids. CDR3 DNA sequence: TGCGCCAGCAGCTTGCTTCCGGGGTCCGGTGGTGATACGCAGTATTTT. This codes for CASSLLPGSGGDTQYF.

V is TRBV2 and J is TRBJ2-1; TRBD2 matches 9 bases. The V and J ends lost 4 bases and 10 bases, in that order; junction bases with no gene match: 11. The CDR3 has 15 residues. CDR1 and CDR2 (germline): SNHLY, FYNNEI. The CDR3 sequence: CASSASGGSYWEQFF. In DNA form, the CDR3 reads TGTGCCAGCAGTGCGAGCGGGGGGTCGTATTGGGAGCAGTTCTTC.

This chain links TRBV28 with TRBJ1-5, with 8 bases that match TRBD1. J gave up 2 bases and V 7 bases, and 7 bases lay outside the gene matches. The germline CDR1 and CDR2 sequences are MDHEN and SYDVKM. This CDR3 is 15 amino acids long. CDR3: CASTTTGAGNQPQHF. CDR3 DNA: TGTGCCAGCACCACGACAGGGGCGGGCAATCAGCCCCAGCATTTT.

V usage is TRBV12-3 or TRBV12-4 and J usage is TRBJ1-2, with TRBD1 identical over 7 bases. V trimming: 6 bases; J trimming: 4 bases; junction bases outside the gene matches: 5. CDR3 length: 13 amino acids. CDR3 in DNA: TGTGCCAGCAGGTGGGGACAGCTCTATGGCTACACCTTC. Translation: CASRWGQLYGYTF.

This clone was observed once. This chain joins TRBV13 and TRBJ2-5; tentatively, D is TRBD1 (6 bases). The CDR3 spans 15 residues. Trimming removed 2 bases at V and 4 bases at J, with 14 bases between. The germline gives CDR1 PRHDT, CDR2 FYEKMQ (reference sequence). This CDR3 reads CASSLPQGSVETQYF. The DNA for the CDR3 is TGTGCCAGCAGCTTACCCCAGGGGTCGGTAGAGACCCAGTACTTC.

This chain uses TRBV5-5 with TRBJ2-2; TRBD1 matches at 9 bases. This CDR3 is 15 amino acids long. Germline V gives CDR1 SGHKS, CDR2 YYEKEE (reference sequence). V shed 6 bases and J 6 bases; nucleotides not matched to a gene: 9. The CDR3 sequence is CASTPGQGGPGELFF. The CDR3 nucleotides are TGTGCCAGCACCCCGGGACAGGGAGGACCCGGGGAGCTGTTTTTT.

This chain connects TRBV19 to TRBJ1-3, with D possibly being TRBD1 (5 bases). Germline CDR1 reads LNHDA; CDR2 reads SQIVND (reference sequence). With 8 bases removed from V and 0 bases from J, the gap between germline ends came to 5 bases. This CDR3 spans 12 amino acids. The CDR3 reads CASQGSGNTIYF. The CDR3 DNA sequence: TGTGCCAGTCAGGGCTCTGGAAACACCATATATTTT. The whole variable domain, remainder taken from reference TRBV19 and TRBJ1-3, is DGGITQSPKYLFRKEGQNVTLSCEQNLNHDAMYWYRQDPGQGLRLIYYSQIVNDFQKGDIAEGYSVSREKKESFPLTVTSAQKNPTAFYLCASQGSGNTIYFGEGSWLTVV.

The chain carries TRBV27 and TRBJ2-1; TRBD1 matches 9 bases. The CDR3 loop spans 16 amino acids. From germline, CDR1 is MNHEY and CDR2 SMNVEV (reference sequence). Unmatched junction bases numbered 18, after V lost 11 bases and J lost 7 bases. CDR3 coding DNA: TGTGCCTCCAGACCCGGGGACAGGGTTAAGGGTAATGAGCAGTTCTTC. As protein: CASRPGDRVKGNEQFF.

The chain joins TRBV5-1 to TRBJ2-5, with TRBD1 matching 8 bases. Trimming cost V 5 bases and J 1 base; bases outside gene matches: 4. This CDR3 spans 14 amino acids. In germline, CDR1 is SGHRS, CDR2 YFSETQ. CDR3 DNA: TGCGCCAGCAGAAACACAGGGGGCCAAGAGACCCAGTACTTC. It yields the protein CASRNTGGQETQYF.

This rearrangement joins TRBV19 to TRBJ1-5; perhaps TRBD1 as D (6 bases). Germline-derived CDR1 and CDR2 are LNHDA and SQIVND (reference sequence). Trimming removed 5 bases at V and 3 bases at J, with 8 bases between. The CDR3 length is 13 residues. The CDR3 nucleotides are TGTGCCAGTAGTGGACAGACCAATCAGCCCCAGCATTTT. Translated: CASSGQTNQPQHF.

V usage is TRBV28 and J usage is TRBJ2-7; possible D gene TRBD2, 5 bases. With 7 bases removed from V and 5 bases from J, the gap between germline ends came to 15 bases. The CDR3 consists of 13 residues. From germline, CDR1 is MDHEN and CDR2 SYDVKM. CDR3 sequence (DNA): TGTGCCAGCATCTTAGAGCCAGCGGACGAGCAGTACTTC. Translation gives CASILEPADEQYF.

The chain combines TRBV3-1 (or the pseudogene TRBV3-2) with TRBJ1-2, with D tentatively TRBD1 (6 bases). V was shortened by 2 bases and J by 4 bases, with 14 bases between the two germline ends. Germline CDR1 LGHDT, CDR2 YNNKEL (reference sequence). The length of the CDR3 is 15 residues. CDR3 DNA sequence: TGTGCCAGCAGCCAACGGACGGCAGGGGCCTATGGCTACACCTTC. It codes for CASSQRTAGAYGYTF.

V usage is TRBV15 and J usage is TRBJ1-4; 10 bases map to TRBD1. Germline V lookup: CDR1 LNHNV, CDR2 YYDKDF (reference sequence). The CDR3 spans 15 residues. V lost 0 bases to trimming and J lost 14 bases; unmatched junction nucleotides: 9. Here the CDR3 reads CATSRDIGQGVRLFF. Here the CDR3 DNA reads TGTGCCACCAGCAGAGACATCGGACAGGGGGTTAGGCTGTTTTTT.

This clone was seen more than once but under ten times. The V and J genes are TRBV6-2 or TRBV6-3 and TRBJ1-5; D ambiguous. The CDR3 has 14 residues. Between the trimmed V and J ends, which lost 4 bases and 3 bases, there was a span of 10 bases. Germline assignment: CDR1 MNHEY and CDR2 SVGEGT. The CDR3 DNA reads TGTGCCAGCAGTTTCGACACTGTCAATCAGCCCCAGCATTTT. Its translation: CASSFDTVNQPQHF.

The V and J genes are TRBV4-2 and TRBJ2-1, with D maybe TRBD1 (6 bases). V shed 4 bases and J shed 5 bases, with 24 bases lying between them. CDR3 length: 18 amino acids. Germline V lookup: CDR1 LGHNA, CDR2 YNFKEQ. CDR3: CASSPSAGAHNENNEQFF. The DNA of the CDR3 is TGTGCCAGCAGCCCGTCCGCAGGGGCACACAACGAAAACAATGAGCAGTTCTTC.

V gene TRBV6-5 combines with J gene TRBJ1-1, with TRBD1 as a possible D gene (5 bases). V lost 8 bases to trimming and J lost 0 bases, with 16 bases between them. The CDR3 runs to 15 residues. The germline gives CDR1 MNHEY, CDR2 SVGAGI. The CDR3 DNA sequence: TGTGCCAGCTTCCCCTCGACAGTTTTGAACACTGAAGCTTTCTTT. It yields the protein CASFPSTVLNTEAFF.

The rearrangement joins TRBV28 to TRBJ1-5; 7 nucleotides agree with TRBD1. The trim removed 3 bases at V and 2 bases at J, leaving 4 bases unmatched. The germline gives CDR1 MDHEN, CDR2 SYDVKM. The length of the CDR3 is 15 residues. The CDR3: CASSFDRVRNQPQHF. The DNA of the CDR3 is TGTGCCAGCAGTTTTGACAGGGTACGCAATCAGCCCCAGCATTTT.

This clone occurred a few times. CDR3 loop: CASSEARRQPQHF. The CDR3 DNA is TGTGCCAGCAGTGAAGCGCGGCGACAGCCCCAGCATTTT. This chain uses TRBV2 with TRBJ1-5; no clear D. V was pared by 0 bases and J by 7 bases, with 7 bases between. The CDR3 runs 13 residues. Germline CDR1 reads SNHLY; CDR2 reads FYNNEI.

This clone was seen a handful of times. This chain joins TRBV7-3 and TRBJ1-1, with TRBD1 matching 8 bases. This CDR3 comprises 14 residues. Trimming cost V 2 bases and J 3 bases; bases outside gene matches: 2. Looked up from germline, CDR1 is SGHTA and CDR2 is FQGTGA. The CDR3 loop reads CASSLQGADTEAFF. The CDR3 coding sequence is TGTGCCAGCAGCTTACAGGGGGCAGACACTGAAGCTTTCTTT. Drawing the rest from reference TRBV7-3 and TRBJ1-1, the complete variable domain is GAGVSQTPSNKVTEKGKYVELRCDPISGHTALYWYRQSLGQGPEFLIYFQGTGAADDSGLPNDRFFAVRPEGSVSTLKIQRTERGDSAVYLCASSLQGADTEAFFGQGTRLTVV.

This chain uses TRBV3-1 (or the pseudogene TRBV3-2) with TRBJ2-7; 7 bases map to TRBD1. This CDR3 comprises 14 residues. V was clipped by 1 base and J by 2 bases; unmatched bases: 2. The germline CDR1 and CDR2 sequences are LGHDT and YNNKEL (reference sequence). The CDR3 sequence: CASSQVGGTYEQYF. The CDR3 region has the DNA TGTGCCAGCAGCCAAGTAGGGGGCACCTACGAGCAGTACTTC.

This clone was observed a handful of times. V usage is TRBV20-1 and J usage is TRBJ1-3; D gene uncertain. The germline gives CDR1 DFQATT, CDR2 SNEGSKA (reference sequence). Trimming took off 3 bases at V and 4 bases at J, with 7 bases between the two ends. This CDR3 is built from 12 residues. For the CDR3, the DNA is TGCAGTGCTAGTTCCGGGGGAAACACCATATATTTT. Translating gives CSASSGGNTIYF.